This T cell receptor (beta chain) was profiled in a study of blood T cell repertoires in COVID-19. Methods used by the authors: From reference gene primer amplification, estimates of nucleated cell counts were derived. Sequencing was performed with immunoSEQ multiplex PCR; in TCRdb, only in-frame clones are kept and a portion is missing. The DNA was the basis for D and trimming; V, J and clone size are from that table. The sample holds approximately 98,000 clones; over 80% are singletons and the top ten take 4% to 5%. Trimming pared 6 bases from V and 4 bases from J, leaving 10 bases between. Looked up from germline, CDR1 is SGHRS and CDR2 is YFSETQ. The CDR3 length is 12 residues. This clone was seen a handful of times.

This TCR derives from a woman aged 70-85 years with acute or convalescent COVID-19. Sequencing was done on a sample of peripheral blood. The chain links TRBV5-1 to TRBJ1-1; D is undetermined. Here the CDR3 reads CASIEAFTEAFF. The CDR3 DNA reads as TGCGCCAGCATAGAGGCTTTCACTGAAGCTTTCTTT.